The TCR beta chain described here comes from a study of immune cell composition in non-small cell lung cancer. As for the study in general: Tumours were mainly lung adenocarcinoma or squamous cell carcinoma. Notes on the study in general: Adenocarcinomas with higher top tumour-associated clone frequency had more reactive TILs. Smoking pack-years did not significantly correlate with tumour TCR-beta clonality.

Assay used: immunoSEQ multiplex PCR; TCRdb lists only in-frame clones, some missing. The sample has about 3,600 clones, about four fifths seen once. Normal lung sampling was at least 3 cm from the tumour, as distant as possible. Template was genomic DNA from frozen, unsorted single-cell suspensions. With regard to this clone: As yet, its antigen is unknown.

This CDR3 has 16 residues. V shed 0 bases and J 0 bases; nucleotides not matched to a gene: 4. The germline V gene encodes CDR1 SGHRS and CDR2 YFSETQ. The chain links TRBV5-1 to TRBJ2-3; 7 bases are a match to TRBD1. Sample: non-adjacent lung tissue. The TCR sequence derives from a human donor with non-small cell lung cancer. The CDR3 region is CASSLGDRSSTDTQYF. The CDR3 DNA reads TGCGCCAGCAGCTTGGGGGACAGAAGTAGCACAGATACGCAGTATTTT.